The clone carrying this TCR beta chain was recorded only once. The data are from a study of CD4 T cells in relation to SARS-CoV-2 and coronaviruses. The CDR3 sequence is 15 residues long. Between the trimmed V and J ends, which lost 0 bases and 3 bases, there was a span of 11 bases. The germline CDR1 and CDR2 sequences are SGHAT and FQNNGV. Here immunoSEQ multiplex PCR was the method, and the copy in TCRdb shows in-frame clones only, minus some. The repertoire holds approximately 50,000 clones, with around 92% as singletons. This receptor was obtained from an adult with COVID-19. The sample consisted of naive CD4+ T cells from PBMCs. Subset described: naive CD4+ T cells isolated by negative enrichment. This rearrangement joins TRBV11-2 to TRBJ2-5, with D unclear. DNA for the CDR3: TGTGCCAGCAGCTTAGAGTATTGGGGTGAAGAGACCCAGTACTTC. Protein product: CASSLEYWGEETQYF.